Listed below are T cell receptor beta chains from one sample, sequenced in a study of cytomegalovirus exposure and HLA in healthy donors. Measured with immunoSEQ multiplex PCR; TCRdb has only the in-frame clones, and not every one. The sample lists around 110,000 clones, roughly 70% occurring once. Sequencing was performed on PBMCs. These receptors were obtained from a woman aged 25 to 39 in good health and CMV-seronegative. Both conserved end residues are part of each CDR3. A D gene is named only where the DNA matches it firmly. Part of the rows lack a size; the others show once, few, many or a class for expanded clones.

cdr3_nt: TGTGCCAGTAGTATGGCAGGCTACGAGCAGTACTTC
cdr3_aa: CASSMAGYEQYF
d_call: .
j_call: TRBJ2-7
v_call: TRBV19
clone_size: .

cdr3_nt: TGTGCCAGCAGCGTATCAGGGGCCACCCAGTACTTC
cdr3_aa: CASSVSGATQYF
d_call: .
j_call: TRBJ2-5
v_call: TRBV5-8
clone_size: .

cdr3_nt: TGTGCCAGCAGCTTAGACGGGACTCTCTATAATTCACCCCTCCACTTT
cdr3_aa: CASSLDGTLYNSPLHF
d_call: .
j_call: TRBJ1-6
v_call: TRBV13
clone_size: .

cdr3_nt: TGTGCCAGCAGTCGGACTAGCGGCACAGATACGCAGTATTTT
cdr3_aa: CASSRTSGTDTQYF
d_call: TRBD2
j_call: TRBJ2-3
v_call: TRBV27
clone_size: once

cdr3_nt: TGTGCCAGCAGCCAATGGACAGGGGGACAGGAAAAACTGTTTTTT
cdr3_aa: CASSQWTGGQEKLFF
d_call: TRBD1
j_call: TRBJ1-4
v_call: TRBV5-4
clone_size: .

cdr3_nt: TGTGCCAGCAGTTCTATGGACAGTAATGAGCAGTTCTTC
cdr3_aa: CASSSMDSNEQFF
d_call: .
j_call: TRBJ2-1
v_call: TRBV6-5
clone_size: .

cdr3_nt: TGCGCCACCTCTAGCGGGAGGGATTACGAGCAGTACTTC
cdr3_aa: CATSSGRDYEQYF
d_call: TRBD2
j_call: TRBJ2-7
v_call: TRBV10-2
clone_size: .

cdr3_nt: TGTGCCAGCAGCTTAGTGGGACAGGCTAATTCACCCCTCCACTTT
cdr3_aa: CASSLVGQANSPLHF
d_call: TRBD1
j_call: TRBJ1-6
v_call: TRBV7-2
clone_size: .

cdr3_nt: TGTGCCAGCCGGGGTGGGCAGTTAGCTGAACAGCCCCAGCATTTT
cdr3_aa: CASRGGQLAEQPQHF
d_call: .
j_call: TRBJ1-5
v_call: TRBV2
clone_size: few

cdr3_nt: TGTGCCAGCAGCCTACGTACAGGGTACACCGGGGAGCTGTTTTTT
cdr3_aa: CASSLRTGYTGELFF
d_call: .
j_call: TRBJ2-2
v_call: TRBV7-9
clone_size: .

cdr3_nt: TGTGCCAGTAGTATACGACGCGGGGGAAGTGCAATACGCAATCAGCCCCAGCATTTT
cdr3_aa: CASSIRRGGSAIRNQPQHF
d_call: .
j_call: TRBJ1-5
v_call: TRBV19
clone_size: .

cdr3_nt: TGTGCCAGCAGCTTGGGCAGGGGCAACTATGGCTACACCTTC
cdr3_aa: CASSLGRGNYGYTF
d_call: .
j_call: TRBJ1-2
v_call: TRBV5-6
clone_size: .

cdr3_nt: TGTGCCATCAGGATGGGGACAGAGACTTTGAACACTGAAGCTTTCTTT
cdr3_aa: CAIRMGTETLNTEAFF
d_call: TRBD1
j_call: TRBJ1-1
v_call: TRBV10-3
clone_size: .

cdr3_nt: TGTGCCAGCAGCTTGGCGCCCAGCGGGAGCTCCTACGAGCAGTACTTC
cdr3_aa: CASSLAPSGSSYEQYF
d_call: TRBD2
j_call: TRBJ2-7
v_call: TRBV5-4
clone_size: .

cdr3_nt: TGTGCCAGCAGTCCAGGGGGCTTCTACAATGAGCAGTTCTTC
cdr3_aa: CASSPGGFYNEQFF
d_call: TRBD1
j_call: TRBJ2-1
v_call: TRBV6-5
clone_size: .

cdr3_nt: TGTGCCTGGAGTTCCACACCACGAACACGGAACACTGAAGCTTTCTTT
cdr3_aa: CAWSSTPRTRNTEAFF
d_call: .
j_call: TRBJ1-1
v_call: TRBV30
clone_size: .

cdr3_nt: TGTGCCAGCAGGTTAACGGACAGGGACTACGAGCAGTACTTC
cdr3_aa: CASRLTDRDYEQYF
d_call: TRBD1
j_call: TRBJ2-7
v_call: TRBV7-9
clone_size: .

cdr3_nt: TGTGCCAGCAGTGAAGCTCTGACAGGCCCCACTAACTATGGCTACACCTTC
cdr3_aa: CASSEALTGPTNYGYTF
d_call: .
j_call: TRBJ1-2
v_call: TRBV2
clone_size: .

cdr3_nt: TGTGCCAGCAGTGAGGTGACAGGAGGAAATCAGCCCCAGCATTTT
cdr3_aa: CASSEVTGGNQPQHF
d_call: .
j_call: TRBJ1-5
v_call: TRBV6-1
clone_size: few

cdr3_nt: TGTGCCATCAGTGAGACAGGGGATGGGGTTTCACCCCTCCACTTT
cdr3_aa: CAISETGDGVSPLHF
d_call: TRBD1
j_call: TRBJ1-6
v_call: TRBV10-3
clone_size: few

cdr3_nt: TGTGCCAGCAGTAAAACCTTGGTAGAGAACACTGAAGCTTTCTTT
cdr3_aa: CASSKTLVENTEAFF
d_call: .
j_call: TRBJ1-1
v_call: TRBV2
clone_size: .

cdr3_nt: TGTGCCAGCAGCGACCCCCTGGGGCTGGGAGGCTACACCTTC
cdr3_aa: CASSDPLGLGGYTF
d_call: .
j_call: TRBJ1-2
v_call: TRBV2
clone_size: .

cdr3_nt: TGCAGCGTGGGGGACACACGCCAGCCCCAGCATTTT
cdr3_aa: CSVGDTRQPQHF
d_call: .
j_call: TRBJ1-5
v_call: TRBV29-1
clone_size: once

cdr3_nt: TGTGCCAGCAGCTCCCCTCAGGGCGCGGACACTGAAGCTTTCTTT
cdr3_aa: CASSSPQGADTEAFF
d_call: .
j_call: TRBJ1-1
v_call: TRBV9
clone_size: .

cdr3_nt: TGCGCCTCCCGGGACAGGGGGCAAATTTCCAACTTC
cdr3_aa: CASRDRGQISNF
d_call: TRBD1
j_call: TRBJ2-7
v_call: TRBV10-2
clone_size: .

cdr3_nt: .
cdr3_aa: CASRLATVGRGAYNEQFF
d_call: .
j_call: TRBJ2-1
v_call: TRBV12-2
clone_size: .

cdr3_nt: TGTGCCAGTAGTACGGACACTTCCCCCACAACTAATGAAAAACTGTTTTTT
cdr3_aa: CASSTDTSPTTNEKLFF
d_call: .
j_call: TRBJ1-4
v_call: TRBV19
clone_size: few

cdr3_nt: TGCGCCAGCAGCCCGGAGGCAGATACGCAGTATTTT
cdr3_aa: CASSPEADTQYF
d_call: .
j_call: TRBJ2-3
v_call: TRBV5-1
clone_size: .

cdr3_nt: TGTGCCTGGGGACTGAGTGGGCCCCAGCATTTT
cdr3_aa: CAWGLSGPQHF
d_call: .
j_call: TRBJ1-5
v_call: TRBV30
clone_size: .

cdr3_nt: TGCAAGTGCCTGGGACACCAGAACACTGAAGCTTTCTTT
cdr3_aa: CKCLGHQNTEAFF
d_call: .
j_call: TRBJ1-1
v_call: TRBV29-1
clone_size: .

cdr3_nt: TGTGCCAGCAAAAGCGGGTCAAATAGCAATCAGCCCCAGCATTTT
cdr3_aa: CASKSGSNSNQPQHF
d_call: .
j_call: TRBJ1-5
v_call: TRBV7-8
clone_size: .

cdr3_nt: TGCAGCGTTTACCAGGGGCCGCCAACCTACGAGCAGTACTTC
cdr3_aa: CSVYQGPPTYEQYF
d_call: .
j_call: TRBJ2-7
v_call: TRBV29-1
clone_size: few

cdr3_nt: TGTGCCAGCAGCTTGGTGGGGACAGGGGGCGACGAGCAGTACTTC
cdr3_aa: CASSLVGTGGDEQYF
d_call: TRBD1
j_call: TRBJ2-7
v_call: TRBV7-9
clone_size: .

cdr3_nt: TGTGCCAGCTCACCTATCGACACATCGGCTTTCTTT
cdr3_aa: CASSPIDTSAFF
d_call: .
j_call: TRBJ1-1
v_call: TRBV18
clone_size: few

cdr3_nt: TGCGCCAGCAGCTCCTTGACAGGGAACACCGGGGAGCTGTTTTTT
cdr3_aa: CASSSLTGNTGELFF
d_call: .
j_call: TRBJ2-2
v_call: TRBV5-1
clone_size: .

cdr3_nt: TGTGCCAGCAGGATGGACAGACCCTATGGCTACACCTTC
cdr3_aa: CASRMDRPYGYTF
d_call: .
j_call: TRBJ1-2
v_call: TRBV6-1
clone_size: .

cdr3_nt: TGCGCCAGCAGCGCGGGGCTAGCGGTCTCTGGGGCCAACGTCCTGACTTTC
cdr3_aa: CASSAGLAVSGANVLTF
d_call: TRBD2
j_call: TRBJ2-6
v_call: TRBV5-1
clone_size: .

cdr3_nt: TGCGCCAGCAGTTCGGACACTCTAGCGGGAGGTTTAAAGCGTACGCAGTATTTT
cdr3_aa: CASSSDTLAGGLKRTQYF
d_call: TRBD2
j_call: TRBJ2-3
v_call: TRBV10-2
clone_size: .

cdr3_nt: TGTGCCAGCAGTTACTCCTCGGGACAGTTCTATGGCTACACCTTC
cdr3_aa: CASSYSSGQFYGYTF
d_call: TRBD1
j_call: TRBJ1-2
v_call: TRBV6-5
clone_size: few

cdr3_nt: TGTGCCAGCAGCCCTCCGGGGGGGAACCAGCATTTT
cdr3_aa: CASSPPGGNQHF
d_call: .
j_call: TRBJ1-5
v_call: TRBV7-6
clone_size: .